The next 26 T cell receptor beta chains were all read from a single sample in a study of cytomegalovirus exposure and HLA in healthy donors. Both 60 Vbeta primers and 13 Jbeta primers went into the PCR. Here immunoSEQ multiplex PCR was the method, and the copy in TCRdb shows in-frame clones only, minus some. Among just under 95,000 clones listed, 84% were seen once. The source material was PBMCs. These receptors were obtained from a woman younger than 30 in good health and CMV-seropositive.

The CDR3 region is CASSLGTTRYQETQYF. The CDR3 DNA sequence: TGTGCCAGCAGCTTGGGGACAACCCGTTACCAAGAGACCCAGTACTTC. The chain employs TRBV5-4 and TRBJ2-5; a weak D match, TRBD1 (5 bases). The CDR3 is 16 residues long. V was clipped by 0 bases and J by 0 bases, with 12 bases between them. The germline CDR1 and CDR2 sequences are SGHNT and YYREEE (reference sequence).

The chain couples TRBV11-3 to TRBJ2-1; TRBD1 matches at 7 bases. J was trimmed by 6 bases and V by 0 bases; bases with no gene match: 8. The length of the CDR3 is 16 residues. CDR1 SGHNT and CDR2 YENEEA come from the germline V gene. DNA of the CDR3: TGTGCCAGCAGCTTAGAGGGAGACAGGGCGGGCAATGAGCAGTTCTTC. Translating gives CASSLEGDRAGNEQFF.

The gene calls are TRBV27 and TRBJ2-3, with 7 bases that match TRBD2. This CDR3 contains 14 residues. Germline CDR1 reads MNHEY; CDR2 reads SMNVEV (reference sequence). Germline trimming cut 3 bases from V and 0 bases from J; bases unmatched to any gene: 0. CDR3 DNA sequence: TGTGCCAGCAGTTTTAGCGGGAGCACAGATACGCAGTATTTT. Protein product: CASSFSGSTDTQYF.

The chain recombines TRBV14 with TRBJ2-1; TRBD2 matches at 12 bases. After removal of 1 base from V and 7 bases from J, the junction contained 8 bases not matched to a gene. The CDR3 loop spans 17 amino acids. CDR1 and CDR2 (germline): SGHDN, FVKESK. Here the CDR3 reads CASSQVTSGSISNEQFF. The CDR3 bases are TGTGCCAGCAGCCAAGTGACTAGCGGGAGCATATCAAATGAGCAGTTCTTC.

This clone showed up just once. V usage is TRBV18 and J usage is TRBJ1-5, with unresolved D. The CDR3 is 16 amino acids. V lost 3 bases and J 2 bases, leaving 14 bases between the germline ends. The germline CDR1 and CDR2 sequences are KGHSH and LQKENI. The CDR3 is CASSPNERAGNQPQHF. The CDR3 region has the DNA TGTGCCAGCTCACCGAACGAGAGGGCGGGCAATCAGCCCCAGCATTTT.

The V call is TRBV19, the J call TRBJ2-5, with D unresolved. CDR1 and CDR2 from the germline V gene are LNHDA and SQIVND (reference sequence). Trimming pared 6 bases from V and 5 bases from J, leaving 10 bases between. This CDR3 region has 12 residues. The CDR3 nucleotides are TGTGCCAGTAGCCCCACCGGGGAGACCCAGTACTTC. Its translation: CASSPTGETQYF.

The table lists this clone with a few counts. The V and J genes are TRBV18 and TRBJ2-2; TRBD1 matches 7 bases. Germline V lookup: CDR1 KGHSH, CDR2 LQKENI. The CDR3 length is 17 residues. V dropped 3 bases and J dropped 4; count of bases not matched to a gene: 11. The CDR3 sequence: CASSPKQGSASTGELFF. The CDR3 nucleotides read TGTGCCAGCTCACCCAAACAGGGGTCGGCGAGCACCGGGGAGCTGTTTTTT.

J is TRBJ1-2 and V is TRBV19; TRBD1 matches at 7 bases. V was clipped by 7 bases and J by 8 bases; unmatched bases: 7. CDR1 is LNHDA, CDR2 SQIVND, per germline (reference sequence). The CDR3 has 12 residues. The CDR3 DNA is TGTGCCAGTACCCGGGACAGTCTCGGCTACACCTTC. Translated: CASTRDSLGYTF. The whole variable domain, filled in from reference TRBV19 and TRBJ1-2, reads DGGITQSPKYLFRKEGQNVTLSCEQNLNHDAMYWYRQDPGQGLRLIYYSQIVNDFQKGDIAEGYSVSREKKESFPLTVTSAQKNPTAFYLCASTRDSLGYTFGSGTRLTVV.

The chain links TRBV28 to TRBJ2-6, with D possibly matching TRBD1 (6 bases). Trimming cost V 3 bases and J 2 bases, with 8 bases left between them. The CDR3 totals 15 residues. Germline V lookup: CDR1 MDHEN, CDR2 SYDVKM. The CDR3 DNA sequence: TGTGCCAGCAGTTTGAGGGGGACTGGGGCCAACGTCCTGACTTTC. This encodes CASSLRGTGANVLTF.

V and J are TRBV11-2 and TRBJ1-1, with a possible D match to TRBD1 (5 bases). Trimming shortened V by 1 base and J by 4 bases, and 7 bases separated the two germline ends. Germline V gene lookup returns CDR1 SGHAT and CDR2 FQNNGV. This CDR3 has 13 residues. This CDR3 is CASSLGRGTEAFF. As DNA, the CDR3 is TGTGCCAGCAGCTTAGGAAGGGGCACTGAAGCTTTCTTT.

This clone appeared once. The V call is TRBV4-1, the J call TRBJ2-5, with 8 bases fitting TRBD2. The germline V gene has CDR1 MGHRA and CDR2 YSYEKL. The CDR3 length is 16 residues. The V segment lost 4 bases and the J segment 5 bases; nucleotides outside the gene matches: 12. The CDR3 region is CASSPSPGREMETQYF. In DNA form, the CDR3 reads TGCGCCAGCAGCCCCAGTCCCGGGAGGGAGATGGAGACCCAGTACTTC.

V is TRBV28 and J is TRBJ1-4, with D possibly TRBD1 on 6 matching bases. V lost 6 bases, J lost 4 bases, and 15 bases lay in between. Germline V gene data show CDR1 as MDHEN and CDR2 as SYDVKM. CDR3 length: 15 amino acids. In nucleotides, the CDR3 is TGTGCCAGCAGAGCACACAGGGTTGGTAATGAAAAACTGTTTTTT. This codes for CASRAHRVGNEKLFF.

The V gene is TRBV2, the J gene TRBJ2-7; tentative D call: TRBD2 (6 bases). CDR1 and CDR2 (germline): SNHLY, FYNNEI. V gave up 8 bases and J gave up 2 bases, with 25 bases separating them. The CDR3 loop spans 17 amino acids. The CDR3 DNA follows: TGTGCCAGCTGGTCGGCACAGCGGGCCCGTCGGCCCTACGAGCAGTACTTC. This codes for CASWSAQRARRPYEQYF.

The J gene is TRBJ1-1, the V gene TRBV7-9; tentatively, D is TRBD1 (6 bases). Germline V gives CDR1 SEHNR, CDR2 FQNEAQ (reference sequence). V lost 6 bases and J 7 bases, leaving 21 bases between the germline ends. The length of the CDR3 is 15 residues. Here the CDR3 reads CASSSPGQMIHEAFF. The CDR3 DNA reads as TGTGCCAGCAGTTCTCCGGGACAAATGATTCATGAAGCTTTCTTT. Together with reference TRBV7-9 and TRBJ1-1, the CDR3 gives the full variable domain: DTGVSQNPRHKITKRGQNVTFRCDPISEHNRLYWYRQTLGQGPEFLTYFQNEAQLEKSRLLSDRFSAERPKGSFSTLEIQRTEQGDSAMYLCASSSPGQMIHEAFFGQGTRLTVV.

This sequence joins TRBV27 and TRBJ2-7, with TRBD1 identical over 7 bases. Germline CDR1 is MNHEY and CDR2 is SMNVEV (reference sequence). J lost 6 bases, V lost 1 base, and 6 bases had no gene match. The CDR3 runs 14 residues. The CDR3 sequence is CASSLFEGAREQYF. DNA for the CDR3: TGTGCCAGCAGTTTATTTGAGGGGGCCCGCGAGCAGTACTTC.

To note about this clone: The junction does not match germline at one end; this may be a read error. V gene TRBV7-9 combines with J gene TRBJ1-2; D gene ambiguous. The CDR3 runs to 15 residues. Looked up from germline, CDR1 is SEHNR and CDR2 is FQNEAQ (reference sequence). The CDR3 is CSSSSAGGSDYGYTF. The CDR3 region has the DNA TGTTCCAGCAGCTCGGCGGGAGGCTCGGACTATGGCTACACCTTC.

This clone has more than one count but fewer than ten. J is TRBJ1-6 and V is TRBV4-1; 8 bases are shared with TRBD1. Germline loops: CDR1 MGHRA, CDR2 YSYEKL. V was pared by 4 bases and J by 7 bases, with 6 bases of the junction left unmatched. This CDR3 is 15 amino acids long. CDR3 sequence (DNA): TGCGCCAGCAGCCCCCAGACAGGGGACAATTCACCCCTCCACTTT. This codes for CASSPQTGDNSPLHF.

The chain carries TRBV5-6 and TRBJ1-4; a weak D match, TRBD1 (6 bases). Per germline, CDR1 SGHDT and CDR2 YYEEEE. Trimming removed 3 bases at V and 3 bases at J, with 12 bases between. There are 15 residues in the CDR3. CDR3 in DNA: TGTGCCAGCAGCTCACAGGGTCTGTCTAATGAAAAACTGTTTTTT. Translated, it gives CASSSQGLSNEKLFF.

The chain is built from TRBV19 and TRBJ1-5, with a weak D call TRBD1 (5 bases). CDR3 length: 12 residues. The ends were cut back, 8 bases at V and 6 bases at J, with 11 bases in the middle. From germline, CDR1 is LNHDA and CDR2 SQIVND (reference sequence). CDR3: CASGAGPQPQHF. CDR3 in DNA: TGTGCCAGTGGGGCAGGTCCTCAGCCCCAGCATTTT.

The chain carries TRBV6-5 and TRBJ1-3; no clear D. Trimming pared 5 bases from V and 2 bases from J, leaving 10 bases between. The CDR3 contains 14 residues. Germline CDR1 MNHEY, CDR2 SVGAGI. The CDR3 here is CASSANNAGNTIYF. In nucleotides, the CDR3 is TGTGCCAGCAGTGCAAACAACGCTGGAAACACCATATATTTT.

The genes are TRBV6-6 and TRBJ2-2; D unresolved. CDR1 is MNHNY, CDR2 SVGAGI, per germline (reference sequence). CDR3 size: 15 residues. V dropped 7 bases and J dropped 0 bases, with 12 bases sitting between them. Written as DNA, the CDR3 is TGTGCCAGCAAGTACGAACAATCGAACACCGGGGAGCTGTTTTTT. Translated, it gives CASKYEQSNTGELFF.

The chain recombines TRBV14 with TRBJ1-1; the D gene is possibly TRBD1 (6 bases). The CDR3 runs to 15 residues. Germline CDR1 and CDR2: SGHDN and FVKESK. V was shortened by 6 bases and J by 0 bases, with 14 bases between the two germline ends. CDR3 sequence: CASRNSGTMNTEAFF. As DNA, the CDR3 is TGTGCCAGCAGGAACTCCGGGACAATGAACACTGAAGCTTTCTTT. The variable domain in full, completed from reference TRBV14 and TRBJ1-1, reads EAGVTQFPSHSVIEKGQTVTLRCDPISGHDNLYWYRRVMGKEIKFLLHFVKESKQDESGMPNNRFLAERTGGTYSTLKVQPAELEDSGVYFCASRNSGTMNTEAFFGQGTRLTVV.

V is TRBV13 and J is TRBJ2-1; possible D gene TRBD2, 6 bases. The CDR3 has 15 amino acids. Germline values: CDR1 PRHDT, CDR2 FYEKMQ (reference sequence). Trimming took off 2 bases at V and 0 bases at J, with 8 bases between the two ends. CDR3 coding DNA: TGTGCCAGCAGCTTACGCGGGGCCTCCTACAATGAGCAGTTCTTC. Translated: CASSLRGASYNEQFF.

The chain uses TRBV30 and TRBJ2-5, with D perhaps matching TRBD1 (7 bases). Per germline, CDR1 GTSNPN and CDR2 SVGIG (reference sequence). This CDR3 is 19 amino acids long. The V end lost 5 bases, the J end lost 0 bases, and 28 bases lay between the germline ends. CDR3 region: CAWSANRGGNIGYQETQYF. The CDR3 nucleotides are TGTGCCTGGTCAGCCAACAGGGGAGGTAATATTGGGTACCAAGAGACCCAGTACTTC.

The chain has TRBV27 and TRBJ2-7; tentatively, D is TRBD1 (5 bases). The V gene lost 5 bases and the J gene lost 4 bases, with 12 bases spanning the gap. The CDR3 loop spans 13 amino acids. Germline V gene sequence: CDR1 MNHEY, CDR2 SMNVEV (reference sequence). CDR3 loop: CASSVQGLYEQYF. The CDR3 nucleotides are TGTGCCAGCAGTGTCCAGGGATTGTACGAGCAGTACTTC.

This chain uses TRBV27 with TRBJ2-2; D is possibly TRBD2 (6 bases). V lost 6 bases and J 5 bases, leaving 25 bases between the germline ends. This CDR3 is built from 18 residues. Germline CDR1 and CDR2: MNHEY and SMNVEV (reference sequence). CDR3 residues: CASRRDARPNKKTGELFF. The CDR3 bases are TGTGCCAGCAGGCGGGACGCCCGTCCTAACAAGAAAACCGGGGAGCTGTTTTTT.